These 9 T cell receptor beta chains originate from one sample sequenced in a study of post-analysis software for immune sequencing data. Whole-study results and caveats: Included in a set of roughly five TRBV segments more frequent in patients than controls were TRBV5-6, TRBV5-1 and TRBV20-1.

cDNA libraries for TCR beta contained unique molecular identifiers. TCRdb reprocessed the PCR reads with MiXCR, giving one entry per CDR3 protein. The sample holds roughly 870,000 distinct CDR3 sequences, approximately 53% seen once. No antigen has been assigned to these receptors. The sample was blood. These receptors all come from a girl aged 10 to 17 with multiple sclerosis.

This chain links TRBV5-1 with TRBJ2-5, with 8 bases matching TRBD1. The end of the DNA is better explained by TRBJ2-7, so the J call may be wrong. Germline V CDR1 and CDR2: SGHRS, YFSETQ. The CDR3 contains 15 residues. Written as DNA, the CDR3 is TGCGCCAGCAGCTTTAAACCGGGACAGGAGTACGAGCAGTACTTC. It specifies CASSFKPGQEYEQYF.

This clonotype was observed a few times. This rearrangement joins TRBV6-4 to TRBJ2-1; 10 bases map to TRBD2. From germline, CDR1 is MRHNA and CDR2 SNTAGT. V lost 6 bases to trimming and J lost 3 bases; unmatched junction nucleotides: 11. The CDR3 runs to 17 residues. The CDR3 here is CASRLAGAPHLYNEQFF. CDR3 in DNA: TGTGCCAGCAGGCTAGCGGGAGCCCCCCACCTCTACAATGAGCAGTTCTTC.

The V and J genes are TRBV7-3 and TRBJ2-1; D call uncertain. Germline CDR1 reads SGHTA; CDR2 reads FQGTGA. The V gene lost 2 bases and the J gene lost 9 bases, with 11 bases spanning the gap. This CDR3 region has 13 residues. Here the CDR3 reads CASSLFPGGEQFF. CDR3 sequence (DNA): TGTGCCAGCAGCTTATTCCCGGGCGGTGAGCAGTTCTTC.

The V gene is TRBV5-5, the J gene TRBJ1-2; D is uncertain. V was trimmed by 4 bases and J by 1 base, leaving 17 bases between them. This CDR3 is 16 amino acids long. Germline V gene lookup returns CDR1 SGHKS and CDR2 YYEKEE (reference sequence). The CDR3 sequence: CASSPEDFSDNYGYTF. In nucleotides, the CDR3 is TGTGCCAGCAGCCCAGAAGACTTTTCAGATAACTATGGCTACACCTTC.

This clonotype was recorded once. The rearrangement uses TRBV11-2 and TRBJ2-1, with 15 bases lining up with TRBD2. With 5 bases clipped from V and 7 bases from J, the junction kept 9 bases outside the gene matches. The CDR3 runs to 17 residues. Germline CDR1 is SGHAT and CDR2 is FQNNGV. CDR3 sequence: CASSTGLAGGPMNEQFF. As DNA, the CDR3 is TGTGCCAGCAGCACCGGACTAGCGGGGGGGCCAATGAATGAGCAGTTCTTC.

A few counts support this clonotype. The chain combines TRBV29-1 with TRBJ2-7; D not certain. The CDR3 consists of 12 residues. Trimming pared 4 bases from V and 2 bases from J, leaving 9 bases between. Per germline, CDR1 SQVTM and CDR2 ANQGSEA. CDR3 nucleotide sequence: TGCAGCGTTGGAACTGTTACCTACGAGCAGTACTTC. Its protein product is CSVGTVTYEQYF.

V is TRBV12-3 or TRBV12-4 and J is TRBJ1-1; 7 bases line up with TRBD1. V lost 7 bases to trimming and J lost 5 bases; unmatched junction nucleotides: 10. The CDR3 loop spans 14 amino acids. The CDR3: CASNGQAVNTEAFF. In nucleotides, the CDR3 is TGTGCCAGCAATGGACAGGCAGTAAATACTGAAGCTTTCTTT.

The CDR3 protein is CASSLGTERPYNEQYF. The CDR3 DNA reads as TGTGCCAGCAGTCTAGGGACAGAACGTCCCTACAATGAGCAGTACTTC. The genes are TRBV27 and TRBJ2-5; 7 bases align to TRBD1. The CDR3 is made up of 16 amino acids. With 5 bases clipped from V and 11 bases from J, the junction kept 20 bases outside the gene matches. In germline, CDR1 is MNHEY, CDR2 SMNVEV (reference sequence).

The CDR3 loop is CATSDSGGGKGGYTF. The CDR3 DNA follows: TGTGCCACCAGTGATTCTGGGGGAGGGAAAGGCGGCTACACCTTC. The chain employs TRBV24-1 and TRBJ1-2, with TRBD1 as a possible D gene (5 bases). Trimming took off 2 bases at V and 8 bases at J, with 17 bases between the two ends. Germline V CDR1 and CDR2: KGHDR, SFDVKD. The CDR3 consists of 15 residues.